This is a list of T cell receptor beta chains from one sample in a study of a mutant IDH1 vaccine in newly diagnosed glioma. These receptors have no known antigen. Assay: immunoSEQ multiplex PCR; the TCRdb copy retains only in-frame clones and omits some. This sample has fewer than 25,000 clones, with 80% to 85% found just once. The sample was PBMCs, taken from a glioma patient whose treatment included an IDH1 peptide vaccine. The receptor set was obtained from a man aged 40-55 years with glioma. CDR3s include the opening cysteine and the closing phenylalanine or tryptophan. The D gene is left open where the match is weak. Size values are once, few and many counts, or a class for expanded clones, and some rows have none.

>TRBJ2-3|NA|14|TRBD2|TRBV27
TGTGCCACTAGCGGCTTAATGGGCACAGATACGCAGTATTTT
CATSGLMGTDTQYF
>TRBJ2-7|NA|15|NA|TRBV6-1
TGTGCCAGCAACGAACCGGGGTCGAGCTCCTACGAGCAGTACTTC
CASNEPGSSSYEQYF
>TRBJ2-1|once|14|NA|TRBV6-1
TGTGCCAGCAGTAGGGACCGATCTGGCTATGAGCAGTTCTTC
CASSRDRSGYEQFF
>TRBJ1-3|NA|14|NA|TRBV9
TGTGCCAGCAGCGTAGTTTCCACCGTGAACACCATATATTTT
CASSVVSTVNTIYF
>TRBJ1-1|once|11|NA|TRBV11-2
TGTGCCAGCAGACTAGATTTTGAAGCTTTCTTT
CASRLDFEAFF
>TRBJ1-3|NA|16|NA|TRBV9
TGTGCCAGCAGCGTAGAGAGGGCAGGGGCTGGAAACACCATATATTTT
CASSVERAGAGNTIYF
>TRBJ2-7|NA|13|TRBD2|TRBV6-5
TGTGCCAGCAGTTACTTCGGGACTAGCGAGCAGTACTTC
CASSYFGTSEQYF
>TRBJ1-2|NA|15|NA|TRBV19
TGTGCCAGTAGTCCCGCCCTTGACGGACTTGGCGGCTACACCTTC
CASSPALDGLGGYTF
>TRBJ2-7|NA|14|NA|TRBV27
TGTGCCAGCAGGTCTATTCGCGTCGGGATCGAGCAGTACTTC
CASRSIRVGIEQYF
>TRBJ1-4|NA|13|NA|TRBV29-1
TGCAGCGTTGGTGAGAGTCCTAATGAAAAACTGTTTTTT
CSVGESPNEKLFF
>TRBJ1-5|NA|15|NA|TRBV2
TGTGCCAGCAGTGCGTCGGCGGGAGTCAATCAGCCCCAGCATTTT
CASSASAGVNQPQHF
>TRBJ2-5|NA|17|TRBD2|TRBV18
TGTGCCAGCTCACCAAGGGCTAGCGGGTCGACGGGGGAGACCCAGTACTTC
CASSPRASGSTGETQYF
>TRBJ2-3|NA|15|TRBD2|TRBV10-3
TGTGCCATCAGTGATGGCGGGAGATTCACAGATACGCAGTATTTT
CAISDGGRFTDTQYF
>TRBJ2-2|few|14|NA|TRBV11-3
TGTGCCAGCAGCTTCGACAGGACCACCGGGGAGCTGTTTTTT
CASSFDRTTGELFF
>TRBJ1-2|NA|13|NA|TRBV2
TGTGCCAGCAGTACAGACAGCTACTATGGCTACACCTTC
CASSTDSYYGYTF
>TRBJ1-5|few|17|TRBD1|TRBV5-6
TGTGCCAGCAGCAGTACCGGGACAGGCTATAGCAATCAGCCCCAGCATTTT
CASSSTGTGYSNQPQHF
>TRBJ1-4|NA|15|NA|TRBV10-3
TGTGCCATCAGGGGTACCGGGACTGGGAATGAAAAACTGTTTTTT
CAIRGTGTGNEKLFF
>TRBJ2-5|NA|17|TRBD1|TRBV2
TGTGCCAGCAGGCAGCCCTTAGACAGGGGAGATAAAGAGACCCAGTACTTC
CASRQPLDRGDKETQYF
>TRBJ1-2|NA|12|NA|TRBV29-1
TGCAGCGTGTCCGGGTCGAACTATGGCTACACCTTC
CSVSGSNYGYTF
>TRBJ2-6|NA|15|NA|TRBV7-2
TGTGCCAGCAGCTTCGGGGGTTCTGGGGCCAACGTCCTGACTTTC
CASSFGGSGANVLTF
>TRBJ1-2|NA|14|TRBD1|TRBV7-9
TGTGCCAGCACCACGACAGGGGCTAACTATGGCTACACCTTC
CASTTTGANYGYTF
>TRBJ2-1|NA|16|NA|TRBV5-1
TGCGCCAGCAGCAGAACAGATTCACTTTCCTACAATGAGCAGTTCTTC
CASSRTDSLSYNEQFF
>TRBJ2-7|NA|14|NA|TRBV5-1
TGCGCCAGCAGCTTGTTCGGGGTAGGCCACGAGCAGTACTTC
CASSLFGVGHEQYF
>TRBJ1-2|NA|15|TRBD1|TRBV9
TGTGCCAGCAGCGTAGGGACAGGGGGAAACTATGGCTACACCTTC
CASSVGTGGNYGYTF
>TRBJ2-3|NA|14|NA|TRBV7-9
TGTGCCAGCAGCTTAGATCAAGCTCTGGATACGCAGTATTTT
CASSLDQALDTQYF
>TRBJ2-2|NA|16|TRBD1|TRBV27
TGTGCCAGCAGTCTGGATGACAGGGGGCTCACCGGGGAGCTGTTTTTT
CASSLDDRGLTGELFF
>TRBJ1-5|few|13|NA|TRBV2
TGTGCCAGCAGTAAAGAGGGCAATCAGCCCCAGCATTTT
CASSKEGNQPQHF
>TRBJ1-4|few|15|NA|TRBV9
TGTGCCAGCAGCGCAATGGGCCTGACCAGTGAAAAACTGTTTTTT
CASSAMGLTSEKLFF
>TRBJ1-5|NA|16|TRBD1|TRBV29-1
TGCAGCGCCAGGCCCGGATCGGACAGGATCGATCAGCCCCAGCATTTT
CSARPGSDRIDQPQHF
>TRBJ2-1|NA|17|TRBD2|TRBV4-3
TGCGCCAGCAGCCCGATAACTAGCGGGAGGGCCGTCAATGAGCAGTTCTTC
CASSPITSGRAVNEQFF
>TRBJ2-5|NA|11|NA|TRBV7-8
TGTGCCAGCAGGTTGCAAGAGACCCAGTACTTC
CASRLQETQYF
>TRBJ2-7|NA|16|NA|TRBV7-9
TGTGCCAGCAGCTCCGTAAGCAGGGCAGGGACCTACGAGCAGTACTTC
CASSSVSRAGTYEQYF
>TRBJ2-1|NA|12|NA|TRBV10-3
TGTGCCATCAGTGCTGCTTTGGGTGAGCAGTTCTTC
CAISAALGEQFF
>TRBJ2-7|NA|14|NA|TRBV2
TGTGCCAGCACCTCCGAAGGTGGGGGCCACGAGCAGTACTTC
CASTSEGGGHEQYF
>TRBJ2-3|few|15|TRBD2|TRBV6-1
TGTGCCAGCAGCTTACTAGCGTTTAGCACAGATACGCAGTATTTT
CASSLLAFSTDTQYF
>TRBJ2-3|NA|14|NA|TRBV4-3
TGCGCCAGCAGCCAAGGTCAGCGTTTTGATACGCAGTATTTT
CASSQGQRFDTQYF
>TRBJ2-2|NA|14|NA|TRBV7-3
TGTGCCAGCAGCTTAAGTGCGGGCCCCGGGGAGCTGTTTTTT
CASSLSAGPGELFF
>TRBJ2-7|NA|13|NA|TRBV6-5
TGTGCCAGCAGTTACTCGATGTTGTACGAGCAGTACTTC
CASSYSMLYEQYF
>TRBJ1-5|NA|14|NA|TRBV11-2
TGTGCCAGCAGCTTAGATATCCGCGGGCAGCCCCAGCATTTT
CASSLDIRGQPQHF
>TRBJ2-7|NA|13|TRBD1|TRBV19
TGTGCCAGTAGGACAGGGGGTAAGGACGAGCAGTACTTC
CASRTGGKDEQYF
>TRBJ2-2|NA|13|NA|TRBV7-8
TGTGCCAGCAGCTTTCTAGACACCGGGGAGCTGTTTTTT
CASSFLDTGELFF
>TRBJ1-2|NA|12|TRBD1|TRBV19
TGTGCCAGTAGTAGGACAGGAGACGGCTACACCTTC
CASSRTGDGYTF
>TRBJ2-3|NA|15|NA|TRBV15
TGTGCCACCAGCAGACCCCCTCGGGACCAACTACCGCAGTATTTT
CATSRPPRDQLPQYF